This TCR beta chain was documented in a study of blood T cell repertoires in COVID-19. For the study at large: Recovered Cohort 3 donors showed two negative PCRs, clearance, or symptom resolution. Sites across the United States, Italy and Spain contributed samples from acute and convalescent COVID-19. The cDNA or gDNA used as material had been derived from T cells, B-cell-depleted T cells, or PBMCs.

Participant-reported clinical history was the basis for cohort assignment. The CDR3 contains 17 residues. CDR1 and CDR2 from the germline V gene are SGHTA and FQGNSA. The V and J ends lost 5 bases and 2 bases, in that order; junction bases with no gene match: 12. Clones were read by immunoSEQ multiplex PCR, and TCRdb kept only the in-frame ones, dropping some. This table has around 300,000 clones, roughly 91% appearing once. This rearrangement joins TRBV7-2 to TRBJ2-1, with 7 positions matching TRBD1. The source of this sequence is a woman aged 55-69 years in a cohort exposed to, infected with or recovered from COVID-19 (not recorded which). Sequencing used PBMCs or T cells enriched from blood (not recorded which). The CDR3 region is CASSRTQGVPAYNEQFF. The CDR3 DNA reads as TGTGCCAGCAGCCGCACCCAGGGGGTGCCAGCCTACAATGAGCAGTTCTTC.